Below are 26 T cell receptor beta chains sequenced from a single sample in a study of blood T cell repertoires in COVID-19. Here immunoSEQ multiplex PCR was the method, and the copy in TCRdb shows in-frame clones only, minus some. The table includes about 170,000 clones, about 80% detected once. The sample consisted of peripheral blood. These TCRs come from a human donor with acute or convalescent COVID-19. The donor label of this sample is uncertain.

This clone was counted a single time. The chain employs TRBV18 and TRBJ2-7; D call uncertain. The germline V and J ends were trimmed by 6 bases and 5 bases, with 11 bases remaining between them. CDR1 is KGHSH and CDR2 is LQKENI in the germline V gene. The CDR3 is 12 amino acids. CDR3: CASSPRIDEQYF. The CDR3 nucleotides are TGTGCCAGCTCGCCGCGGATCGACGAGCAGTACTTC.

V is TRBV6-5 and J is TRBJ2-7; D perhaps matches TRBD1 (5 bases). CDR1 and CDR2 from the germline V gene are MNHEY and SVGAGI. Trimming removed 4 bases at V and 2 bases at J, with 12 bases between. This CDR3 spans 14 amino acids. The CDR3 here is CASSSQTGAYEQYF. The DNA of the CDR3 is TGTGCCAGCAGTTCACAAACAGGAGCCTACGAGCAGTACTTC.

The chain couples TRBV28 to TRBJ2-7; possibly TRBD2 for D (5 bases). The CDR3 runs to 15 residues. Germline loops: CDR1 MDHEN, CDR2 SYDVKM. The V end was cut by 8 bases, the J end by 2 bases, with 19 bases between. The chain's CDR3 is CASLPGGAAPYEQYF. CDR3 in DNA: TGTGCCAGCCTTCCGGGTGGAGCGGCACCCTACGAGCAGTACTTC.

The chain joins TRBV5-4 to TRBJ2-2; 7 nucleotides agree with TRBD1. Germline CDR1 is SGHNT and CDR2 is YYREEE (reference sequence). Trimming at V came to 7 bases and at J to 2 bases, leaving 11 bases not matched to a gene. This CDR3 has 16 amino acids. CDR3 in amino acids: CASRPPGQPNTGELFF. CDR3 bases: TGTGCCAGCCGGCCACCGGGACAGCCAAACACCGGGGAGCTGTTTTTT.

The CDR3 nucleotides read TGTGCCAGCAGCGTAGGGGCTACGCCCCCAGATACGCAGTATTTT. Translation: CASSVGATPPDTQYF. This sequence joins TRBV9 and TRBJ2-3; D not certain. Germline CDR1 is SGDLS and CDR2 is YYNGEE. This CDR3 has 15 amino acids. V was cut by 0 bases and J by 4 bases, with 12 bases left in between.

The CDR3 DNA follows: TGCGCCAGCAGGGTACAGGGCATGTACCAAGAGACCCAGTACTTC. Encoded protein: CASRVQGMYQETQYF. The V gene is TRBV5-1, the J gene TRBJ2-5; possibly TRBD1 for D (6 bases). The germline V gene encodes CDR1 SGHRS and CDR2 YFSETQ. The length of the CDR3 is 15 residues. With 5 bases removed from V and 0 bases from J, the gap between germline ends came to 14 bases.

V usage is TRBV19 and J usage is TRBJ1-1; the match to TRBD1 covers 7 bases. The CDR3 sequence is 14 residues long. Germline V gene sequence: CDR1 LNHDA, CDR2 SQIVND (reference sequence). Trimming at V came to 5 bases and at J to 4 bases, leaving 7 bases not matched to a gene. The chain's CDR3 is CASSHGAGGTEAFF. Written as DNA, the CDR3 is TGTGCCAGTAGTCATGGGGCAGGGGGCACTGAAGCTTTCTTT. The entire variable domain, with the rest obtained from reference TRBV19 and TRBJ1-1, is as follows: DGGITQSPKYLFRKEGQNVTLSCEQNLNHDAMYWYRQDPGQGLRLIYYSQIVNDFQKGDIAEGYSVSREKKESFPLTVTSAQKNPTAFYLCASSHGAGGTEAFFGQGTRLTVV.

CDR3: CASSYSGRGAGNTIYF. The CDR3 coding sequence is TGTGCCAGCAGCTACTCGGGCAGGGGGGCTGGAAACACCATATATTTT. V and J are TRBV11-2 and TRBJ1-3; 7 bases map to TRBD1. Germline V lookup: CDR1 SGHAT, CDR2 FQNNGV. The V segment lost 4 bases and the J segment 2 bases; nucleotides outside the gene matches: 8. The CDR3 covers 16 residues.

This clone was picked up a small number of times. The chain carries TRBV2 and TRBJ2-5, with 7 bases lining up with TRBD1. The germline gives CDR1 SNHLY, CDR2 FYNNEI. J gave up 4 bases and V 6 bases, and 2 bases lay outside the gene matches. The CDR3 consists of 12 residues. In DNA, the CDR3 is TGTGCCAGCAGAGCAGGGGGAGAGACCCAGTACTTC. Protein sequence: CASRAGGETQYF. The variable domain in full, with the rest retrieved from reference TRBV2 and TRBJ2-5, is EPEVTQTPSHQVTQMGQEVILRCVPISNHLYFYWYRQILGQKVEFLVSFYNNEISEKSEIFDDQFSVERPDGSNFTLKIRSTKLEDSAMYFCASRAGGETQYFGPGTRLLVL.

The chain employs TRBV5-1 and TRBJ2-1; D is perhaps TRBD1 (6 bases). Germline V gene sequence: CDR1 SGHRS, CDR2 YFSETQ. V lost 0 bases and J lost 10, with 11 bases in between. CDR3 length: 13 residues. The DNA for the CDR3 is TGCGCCAGCAGCTTGGCTGGGGGCACCGAGCAGTTCTTC. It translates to CASSLAGGTEQFF.

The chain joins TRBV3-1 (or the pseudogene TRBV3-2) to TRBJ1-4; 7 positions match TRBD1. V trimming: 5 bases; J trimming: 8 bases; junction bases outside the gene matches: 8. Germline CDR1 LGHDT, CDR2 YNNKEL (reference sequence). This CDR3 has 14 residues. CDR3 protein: CASSRQGEEEKLFF. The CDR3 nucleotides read TGTGCCAGCAGCAGACAGGGTGAGGAGGAAAAACTGTTTTTT.

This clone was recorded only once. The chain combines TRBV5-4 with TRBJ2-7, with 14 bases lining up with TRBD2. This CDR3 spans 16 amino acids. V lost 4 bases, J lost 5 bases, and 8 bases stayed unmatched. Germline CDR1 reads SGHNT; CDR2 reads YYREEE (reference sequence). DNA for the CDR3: TGTGCCAGCAGCGCCCCGGGACTAGCGGGAGTAAACGAGCAGTACTTC. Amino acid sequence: CASSAPGLAGVNEQYF.

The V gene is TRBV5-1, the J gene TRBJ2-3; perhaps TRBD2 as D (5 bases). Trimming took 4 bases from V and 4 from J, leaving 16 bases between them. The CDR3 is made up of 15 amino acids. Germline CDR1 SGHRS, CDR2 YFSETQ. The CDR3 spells CASSPGRQRADTQYF. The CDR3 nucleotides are TGCGCCAGCAGCCCGGGGAGACAAAGGGCAGATACGCAGTATTTT.

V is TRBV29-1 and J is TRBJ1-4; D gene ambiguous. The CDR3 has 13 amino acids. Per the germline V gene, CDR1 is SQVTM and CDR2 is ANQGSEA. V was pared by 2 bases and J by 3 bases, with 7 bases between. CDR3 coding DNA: TGCAGCGTTGAATGGGCTGCTAATGAAAAACTGTTTTTT. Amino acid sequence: CSVEWAANEKLFF.

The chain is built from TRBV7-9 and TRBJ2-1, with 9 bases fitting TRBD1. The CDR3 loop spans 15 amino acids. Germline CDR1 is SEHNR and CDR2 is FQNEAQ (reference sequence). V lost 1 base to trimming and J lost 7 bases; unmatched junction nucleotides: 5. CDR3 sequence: CASSLVGQGRNEQFF. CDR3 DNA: TGTGCCAGCAGCTTAGTCGGACAGGGGAGGAATGAGCAGTTCTTC.

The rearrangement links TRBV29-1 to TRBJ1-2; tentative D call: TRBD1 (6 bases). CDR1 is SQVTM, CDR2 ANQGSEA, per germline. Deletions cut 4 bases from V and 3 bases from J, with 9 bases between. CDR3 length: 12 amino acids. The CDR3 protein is CSVAYRDYGYTF. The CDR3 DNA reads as TGCAGCGTTGCCTACAGGGACTATGGCTACACCTTC.

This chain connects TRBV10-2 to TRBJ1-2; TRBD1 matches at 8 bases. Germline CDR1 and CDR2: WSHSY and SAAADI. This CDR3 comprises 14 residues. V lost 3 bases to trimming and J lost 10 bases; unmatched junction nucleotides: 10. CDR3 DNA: TGCGCCAGCAGTGAAAGGGGGCAGGGGGCAGTCTACACCTTC. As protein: CASSERGQGAVYTF.

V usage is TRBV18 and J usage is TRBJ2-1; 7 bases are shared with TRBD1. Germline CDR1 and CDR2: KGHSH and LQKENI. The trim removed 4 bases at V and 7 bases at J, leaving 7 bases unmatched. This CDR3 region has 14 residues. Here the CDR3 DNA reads TGTGCCAGCTCACAGGAACAGGGGTGGAATGAGCAGTTCTTC. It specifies CASSQEQGWNEQFF.

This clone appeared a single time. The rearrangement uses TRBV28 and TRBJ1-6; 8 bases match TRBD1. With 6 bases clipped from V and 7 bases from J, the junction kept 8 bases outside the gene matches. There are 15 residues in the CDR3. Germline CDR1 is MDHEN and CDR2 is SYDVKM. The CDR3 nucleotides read TGTGCCAGCAGCCAAGACAGGGGTGGGAATTCACCCCTCCACTTT. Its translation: CASSQDRGGNSPLHF. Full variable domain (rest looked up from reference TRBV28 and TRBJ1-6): DVKVTQSSRYLVKRTGEKVFLECVQDMDHENMFWYRQDPGLGLRLIYFSYDVKMKEKGDIPEGYSVSREKKERFSLILESASTNQTSMYLCASSQDRGGNSPLHFGNGTRLTVT.

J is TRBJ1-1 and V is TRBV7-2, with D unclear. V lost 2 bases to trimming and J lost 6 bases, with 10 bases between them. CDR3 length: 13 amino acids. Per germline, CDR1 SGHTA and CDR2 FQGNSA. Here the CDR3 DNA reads TGTGCCAGCAGCTTATTCGAGGGTGCTGAAGCTTTCTTT. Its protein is CASSLFEGAEAFF.

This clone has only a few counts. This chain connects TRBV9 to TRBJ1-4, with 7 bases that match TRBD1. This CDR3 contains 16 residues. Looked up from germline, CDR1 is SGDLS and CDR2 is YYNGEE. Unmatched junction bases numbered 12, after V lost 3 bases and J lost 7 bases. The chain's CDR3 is CASSAKTGFRGEKLFF. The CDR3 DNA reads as TGTGCCAGCAGCGCGAAGACAGGGTTTCGTGGTGAAAAACTGTTTTTT.

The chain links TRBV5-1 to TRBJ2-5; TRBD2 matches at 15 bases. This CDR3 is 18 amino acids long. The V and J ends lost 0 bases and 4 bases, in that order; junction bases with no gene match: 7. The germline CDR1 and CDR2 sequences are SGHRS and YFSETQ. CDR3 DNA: TGCGCCAGCAGCTTGGGGACTAGCGGGGGGGCCGTGCGAGAGACCCAGTACTTC. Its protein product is CASSLGTSGGAVRETQYF.

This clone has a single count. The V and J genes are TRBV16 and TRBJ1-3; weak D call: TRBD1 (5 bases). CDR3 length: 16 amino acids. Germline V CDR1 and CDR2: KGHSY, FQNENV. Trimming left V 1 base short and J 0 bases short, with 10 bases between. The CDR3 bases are TGTGCCAGCAGCCAATTCGAGACAGCCTCTGGAAACACCATATATTTT. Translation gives CASSQFETASGNTIYF.

The CDR3 DNA is TGTGCCAGCAGTTTAAGTTTGACTAGCGGTCCTAGCACAGATACGCAGTATTTT. Translated, it gives CASSLSLTSGPSTDTQYF. This chain joins TRBV28 and TRBJ2-3; 9 bases map to TRBD2. The CDR3 is 18 amino acids. The V segment lost 2 bases and the J segment 0 bases; nucleotides outside the gene matches: 9. Germline CDR1 is MDHEN and CDR2 is SYDVKM.

The CDR3 is CASSEGTGLNEQYF. The DNA for the CDR3 is TGTGCCAGCAGCGAAGGGACAGGGTTGAACGAGCAGTACTTC. The rearrangement joins TRBV9 to TRBJ2-7; TRBD1 matches 9 bases. The CDR3 is 14 amino acids. Germline trimming cut 3 bases from V and 5 bases from J; bases unmatched to any gene: 6. Germline-derived CDR1 and CDR2 are SGDLS and YYNGEE.

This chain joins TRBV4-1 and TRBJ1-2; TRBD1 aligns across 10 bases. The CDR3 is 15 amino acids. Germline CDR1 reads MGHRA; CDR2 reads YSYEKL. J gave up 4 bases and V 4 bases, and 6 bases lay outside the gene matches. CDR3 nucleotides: TGCGCCAGCAGCCCGACAGGGGGCGCCTCCTATGGCTACACCTTC. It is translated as CASSPTGGASYGYTF.